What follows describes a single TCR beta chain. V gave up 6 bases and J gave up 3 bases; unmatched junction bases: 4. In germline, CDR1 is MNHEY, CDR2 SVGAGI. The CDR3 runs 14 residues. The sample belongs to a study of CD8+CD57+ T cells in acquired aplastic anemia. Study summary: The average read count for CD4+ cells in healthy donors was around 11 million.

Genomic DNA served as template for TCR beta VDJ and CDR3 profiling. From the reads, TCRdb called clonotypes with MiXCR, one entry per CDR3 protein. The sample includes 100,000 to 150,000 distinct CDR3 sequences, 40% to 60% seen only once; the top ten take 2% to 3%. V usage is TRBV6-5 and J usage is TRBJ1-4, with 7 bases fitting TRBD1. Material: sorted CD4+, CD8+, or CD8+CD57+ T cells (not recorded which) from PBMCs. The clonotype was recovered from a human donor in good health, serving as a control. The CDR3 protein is CASRYRGANEKLFF. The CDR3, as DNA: TGTGCCAGCAGGTACAGGGGAGCTAATGAAAAACTGTTTTTT.